Listed below are T cell receptor beta chains from one sample, sequenced in a study of CD8+ T cells in alopecia areata. This table comes from immunoSEQ multiplex PCR, and its TCRdb copy is limited to in-frame clones, with some not included. The sample comprises around 190,000 clones, around 65% of which are singletons, and about 4% rests with the top ten. The source was CD4+ T cells sorted from blood, collected at week 4, from a patient treated with tofacitinib. The receptors were sampled from a human donor with alopecia areata. Both conserved end residues are part of each CDR3. The D gene is left open where the match is weak. Clone sizes are given selectively: once, few, many, or a class where the clone is expanded.

TRBD1 | once | TRBJ1-1 | TRBV30 | CACNRGVNTEAFF | TGTGCCTGTAACAGGGGAGTGAACACTGAAGCTTTCTTT
- | - | TRBJ1-2 | TRBV2 | CASSSRGDYGYTF | TGTGCCAGCTCGTCCAGGGGAGACTATGGCTACACCTTC
TRBD1 | once | TRBJ2-3 | TRBV11-2 | CASRPWTGRTDTQYF | TGTGCCAGCAGACCCTGGACAGGACGCACAGATACGCAGTATTTT
- | - | TRBJ2-7 | TRBV11-2 | CASSPWGTAYEQYF | TGTGCCAGCAGCCCTTGGGGCACAGCCTACGAGCAGTACTTC
TRBD1 | - | TRBJ2-2 | TRBV6-1 | CASRTGDNTGELFF | TGTGCCAGTAGGACAGGGGACAATACCGGGGAGCTGTTTTTT
TRBD1 | - | TRBJ2-5 | TRBV10-3 | CAISNRDSLKETQYF | TGTGCCATCAGTAACAGGGACAGCTTGAAAGAGACCCAGTACTTC
TRBD1 | few | TRBJ2-7 | TRBV13 | CASSNPGQGVHEQYF | TGTGCCAGCAGCAACCCGGGACAGGGGGTCCACGAGCAGTACTTC
- | - | TRBJ1-5 | TRBV5-1 | CASSLEGEQPQHF | TGCGCCAGCAGCTTGGAAGGGGAGCAGCCCCAGCATTTT
TRBD1 | - | TRBJ1-2 | TRBV11-2 | CASSLALQGAGYTF | TGTGCCAGCAGCTTAGCCCTGCAGGGGGCTGGCTACACCTTC
- | - | TRBJ2-3 | TRBV27 | CASMEGNRDTQYF | TGTGCCAGCATGGAGGGGAACAGAGATACGCAGTATTTT
- | - | TRBJ2-4 | TRBV21-1 | CASSNFPFGGGGYIQYF | TGTGCCAGCAGCAACTTCCCATTCGGGGGAGGCGGGTACATTCAGTACTTC
- | - | TRBJ2-7 | TRBV4-1 | CASSQVGPGRVSSYEQYF | TGCGCCAGCAGCCAAGTTGGACCCGGGCGGGTAAGCTCCTACGAGCAGTACTTC
- | - | TRBJ2-5 | TRBV18 | CASSPVTSETQYF | TGTGCCAGCTCACCGGTAACTTCGGAGACCCAGTACTTC
- | - | TRBJ2-1 | TRBV9 | CASSLPCVFF | TGTGCCAGCAGCTTACCGTGTGTGTTCTTC
TRBD2 | - | TRBJ2-7 | TRBV6-5 | CASSYAYTSGAYEQYF | TGTGCCAGCAGTTACGCTTATACTAGCGGGGCTTACGAGCAGTACTTC
- | - | TRBJ1-6 | TRBV25-1 | CASSEYGTGALHF | TGTGCCAGCAGTGAATATGGGACGGGGGCCCTCCACTTT
- | once | TRBJ2-3 | TRBV6-5 | CASSYRRGSTDTQYF | TGTGCCAGCAGTTACCGCAGGGGAAGCACAGATACGCAGTATTTT
- | - | TRBJ1-4 | TRBV9 | CASSVAGTNEKLFF | TGTGCCAGCAGCGTAGCTGGTACTAATGAAAAACTGTTTTTT
- | few | TRBJ2-5 | TRBV20-1 | CSPTPQETQYF | TGCAGTCCCACCCCGCAGGAGACCCAGTACTTC
- | - | TRBJ2-7 | TRBV30 | CAWSVLLGYEQYF | TGTGCCTGGAGTGTACTTTTGGGTTACGAGCAGTACTTC
- | - | TRBJ2-5 | TRBV30 | CAWSVSETQYF | TGTGCCTGGAGTGTTTCAGAGACCCAGTACTTC
TRBD2 | few | TRBJ2-1 | TRBV7-2 | CASSFSGGAHNEQFF | TGTGCCAGCAGCTTTAGCGGGGGGGCCCACAATGAGCAGTTCTTC
- | - | TRBJ2-5 | TRBV18 | CASSPGTEETQYF | TGTGCCAGCTCACCAGGGACGGAAGAGACCCAGTACTTC
TRBD2 | - | TRBJ2-1 | TRBV30 | CAWSIGLAGHNEQFF | TGTGCCTGGAGTATCGGACTAGCGGGGCACAATGAGCAGTTCTTC
- | - | TRBJ1-2 | TRBV6-5 | CASSATGMGGYTF | TGTGCCAGCAGTGCTACGGGAATGGGAGGCTACACCTTC
TRBD2 | - | TRBJ2-3 | TRBV6-5 | CASNRLAGGQKYF | TGTGCCAGCAACAGACTAGCGGGGGGGCAGAAGTATTTT
- | - | TRBJ2-3 | TRBV7-9 | CASSLQAGRASTDTQYF | TGTGCCAGCAGCTTACAGGCCGGCAGAGCTAGCACAGATACGCAGTATTTT
TRBD1 | - | TRBJ1-5 | TRBV6-1 | CASGDRALMAQHF | TGTGCCAGCGGGGACAGGGCGCTTATGGCCCAGCATTTT
- | - | TRBJ2-1 | TRBV7-3 | CASAGTGSSYNEQFF | TGTGCCAGCGCAGGAACGGGGTCCTCCTACAATGAGCAGTTCTTC
- | - | TRBJ1-1 | TRBV12-5 | CASGPGTRAFF | TGTGCTAGTGGCCCAGGGACCCGGGCTTTCTTT
- | - | TRBJ2-1 | TRBV2 | CASSEGLVLQFF | TGTGCCAGCAGTGAGGGTTTAGTCCTGCAGTTCTTC
- | once | TRBJ1-5 | TRBV5-6 | CASSSRQSNQPQHF | TGTGCCAGCAGCTCCCGACAGAGCAATCAGCCCCAGCATTTT
- | few | TRBJ1-2 | TRBV19 | CASTNPGHNYGYTF | TGTGCCAGTACCAACCCGGGACACAACTATGGCTACACCTTC
- | - | TRBJ1-6 | TRBV2 | CASSERQSNSPLHF | TGTGCCAGCAGTGAAAGACAGTCTAATTCACCCCTCCACTTT
- | - | TRBJ1-2 | TRBV23-1 | CASSQSYRAPYGYTF | TGCGCCAGCAGTCAATCATACAGGGCACCCTATGGCTACACCTTC
TRBD1 | - | TRBJ2-2 | TRBV2 | CASSADRVLFF | TGTGCCAGCAGTGCGGACAGGGTTCTGTTTTTT
TRBD2 | - | TRBJ2-5 | TRBV5-1 | CASTRGEGGETQYF | TGCGCCAGCACCCGAGGGGAGGGAGGAGAGACCCAGTACTTC
TRBD2 | few | TRBJ2-5 | TRBV5-4 | CASSHEAGEQETQYF | TGTGCCAGCAGCCATGAAGCGGGGGAGCAAGAGACCCAGTACTTC
- | - | TRBJ2-5 | TRBV15 | CATRPDRGGETQYF | TGTGCCACCAGACCCGACAGGGGAGGGGAGACCCAGTACTTC
- | - | TRBJ2-1 | TRBV30 | CAWRGGNNEQFF | TGTGCCTGGAGAGGTGGGAACAATGAGCAGTTCTTC
- | - | TRBJ2-6 | TRBV30 | CAWSVSGANVLTF | TGTGCCTGGAGCGTATCTGGGGCCAACGTCCTGACTTTC
- | - | TRBJ2-1 | TRBV2 | CASRGGSSYNEQFF | TGTGCCAGCCGAGGAGGGTCCTCCTACAATGAGCAGTTCTTC
- | - | TRBJ1-2 | TRBV10-3 | CASSARDPGYGYTF | TGTGCCAGCAGTGCACGGGACCCCGGCTATGGCTACACCTTC
- | - | TRBJ1-1 | TRBV5-1 | CASSLELSTGPNTEAFF | TGCGCCAGCAGCTTGGAATTATCTACAGGGCCGAACACTGAAGCTTTCTTT
TRBD1 | once | TRBJ1-6 | TRBV5-1 | CASSPTGVDVGSPLHF | TGCGCCAGCAGCCCTACAGGGGTCGATGTGGGTTCACCCCTCCACTTT
- | - | TRBJ2-7 | TRBV7-2 | CASSSQRGSYEQYF | TGTGCCAGCAGCTCCCAAAGGGGCTCCTACGAGCAGTACTTC
- | few | TRBJ2-7 | TRBV7-2 | CASSSRTRYEQYF | TGTGCCAGCAGCTCGCGGACACGATACGAGCAGTACTTC
- | - | TRBJ1-4 | TRBV16 | CASSPDEKLFF | TGTGCCAGCAGCCCCGATGAAAAACTGTTTTTT
- | - | TRBJ1-1 | TRBV5-6 | CASTLGRVNTEAFF | TGTGCCAGCACCCTGGGCAGGGTGAACACTGAAGCTTTCTTT
- | - | TRBJ2-5 | TRBV7-9 | CASSLVEQETQYF | TGTGCCAGCAGCTTAGTTGAACAAGAGACCCAGTACTTC
- | - | TRBJ2-7 | TRBV6-5 | CASSYSRGYEQYF | TGTGCCAGCAGTTACTCGAGAGGGTACGAGCAGTACTTC
TRBD1 | few | TRBJ1-2 | TRBV7-2 | CASSPGQGYGYTF | TGTGCCAGCAGCCCGGGACAGGGGTATGGCTACACCTTC
- | few | TRBJ2-7 | TRBV2 | CASGTAGYEQYF | TGTGCCAGCGGGACGGCCGGCTACGAGCAGTACTTC